This T cell receptor beta chain was profiled in a study of regulatory T cells in long-lasting Graves disease. Study-wide points: Among samples with persistent disease, TRBV28, TRBJ1-2 and TRBJ2-5 were favored.

In the case of this clonotype: Its antigen is not identified.

Arm-PCR of CDR3 regions and iRepertoire HTBI primers were used to build TCR beta libraries. From the multiplex PCR reads, TCRdb called clonotypes with MiXCR, one entry per CDR3 protein. The data contain about 470,000 distinct CDR3 sequences, 14% to 15% of them seen just once; the ten biggest clones take up roughly a sixth. This CDR3 has 12 amino acids. Per germline, CDR1 LGHDT and CDR2 YNNKEL (reference sequence). The germline V and J ends were trimmed by 6 bases and 13 bases, with 18 bases remaining between them. Time point meaning: newly diagnosed GD, antithyroid drugs for less than 3 months. There was RNA extracted from PBMCs, and the TCR library was made from it. This sample was shared with a second study, whose subject was T cells in Graves' hyperthyroidism and ophthalmopathy.

This sequence was found in a woman between 25 and 40 years old with Graves disease. The genes are TRBV3-1 and TRBJ1-1, with D perhaps TRBD1 (5 bases). The source material was peripheral blood mononuclear cells (PBMCs), sampled at new diagnosis, from a patient treated with antithyroid drugs. In nucleotides, the CDR3 is TGTGCCAGCAGATCTCCGGGACTAGTATATTTCTTT. The encoded protein is CASRSPGLVYFF.